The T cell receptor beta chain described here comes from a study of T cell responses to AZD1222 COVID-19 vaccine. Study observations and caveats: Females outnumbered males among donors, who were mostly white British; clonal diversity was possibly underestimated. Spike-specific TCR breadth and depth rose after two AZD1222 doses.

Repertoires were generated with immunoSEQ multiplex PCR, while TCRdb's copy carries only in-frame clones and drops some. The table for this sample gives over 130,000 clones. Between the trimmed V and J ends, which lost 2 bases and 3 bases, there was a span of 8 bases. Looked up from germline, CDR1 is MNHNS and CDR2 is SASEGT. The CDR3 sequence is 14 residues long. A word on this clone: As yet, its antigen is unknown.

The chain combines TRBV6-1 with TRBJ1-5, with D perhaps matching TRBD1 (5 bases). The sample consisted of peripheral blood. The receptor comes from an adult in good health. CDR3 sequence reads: CASSEQGFNQPQHF. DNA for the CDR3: TGTGCCAGCAGTGAACAGGGATTCAATCAGCCCCAGCATTTT.